This T cell receptor (beta chain) emerged from a study of blood T cell repertoires in COVID-19 (dated by TCRdb to about 2020). For context, the study as a whole: Collaborator samples came from the United States, Italy and Spain and covered acute and convalescent phases of COVID-19. The material from the prospective study consisted of cDNA or gDNA derived from T cells, B-cell-depleted T cells, or PBMCs. Subjects who had been exposed to COVID-19, were actively infected with it, or had recovered from it provided the deeply sampled blood TCRbeta repertoires that made up the dataset. The repertoires were released in a freely available public database intended as a resource for research on the immune response to SARS-CoV-2. The samples were drawn from two sources: the first 160 participants of the ongoing ImmuneRACE study, and about 1,300 subjects contributed by 6 global collaborators. Nearly every sample came with metadata listing a de-identified subject ID, COVID-19 status, age in years and sex. Where available, HLA class I and class II types were taken from metadata supplied by the sample provider and were not determined by assay-based typing.

TCRbeta CDR3 regions were amplified from genomic DNA using the immunoSEQ Assay, a bias-controlled multiplex PCR. The source study handled its data this way. Nucleated cell counts per sample were estimated from amplification of reference gene primers within the assay. To quantify the absolute abundance of each unique TCRbeta CDR3 rearrangement, sequence reads were collapsed and filtered. For each sample, productive Simpson clonality was calculated as the square root of Simpson's diversity index across productive rearrangements. TCRdb stores this immuneACCESS table with in-frame sequences only. Part of the clones is absent; in the studies checked, under half of the shortfall reflects unresolved V genes, and no reason is known for the rest. The V and J calls and clone size come from that table; D and trimming were worked out from the DNA. For this sample the table gives about 240,000 clones, of which about four fifths were detected only once. The ten largest clones take up roughly 1.9% of the sample.

On this clone itself: Its antigen is unknown. Base qualities are not at hand, and no much larger clone is one base apart.

Spanning cysteine to phenylalanine, the CDR3 consists of 12 amino acids. The read is trimmed to its CDR3 DNA, 36 bases read in frame from base 1. At the junction V is shortened by 3 bases and J by 8 bases, with 10 bases in between. The germline V gene encodes CDR1 SGHDN and CDR2 FVKESK. Results the study describes overall, beyond this receptor: How much clinical and demographic metadata was included differed by source and by participant, and the metadata was provided uncurated.

A second Seattle source provided samples from volunteer blood donors who had recovered from COVID-19. The collaborating institutions used their own protocols to collect whole blood in K2EDTA tubes. For TCRbeta analysis, collaborators shipped samples in one of three forms: frozen whole blood, isolated PBMCs, or DNA extracted from either of those sample types. Material: peripheral blood. This TCR came from a man under 40 who had recovered from COVID-19. Rearrangement joined TRBV14 to TRBJ1-2; the best D guess is TRBD1, with 6 bases matching. The CDR3 protein is CASSQYRVGYTF. In nucleotides, the sequence is TGTGCCAGCAGCCAGTACAGGGTCGGCTACACCTTC.